This TCR beta chain was sequenced for a study of T cell responses to AZD1222 COVID-19 vaccine. Notes on the study in general: Possibly, clonal diversity was underestimated; donors were largely white British and included more females. Researchers took repertoire samples only after the peak T cell response had come. Seropositive at baseline were only 5 to 7 AZD1222 recipients. Compared with day 0, the breadth and depth of the Spike-specific TCR repertoire rose significantly after two doses of AZD1222.

CDR3 length: 14 amino acids. The germline V gene has CDR1 LNHDA and CDR2 SQIVND (reference sequence). Trimming pared 5 bases from V and 2 bases from J, leaving 13 bases between. For this clone: Its target is unknown.

Method: immunoSEQ multiplex PCR; TCRdb's copy keeps in-frame clones and lacks some. Found here are around 210,000 clones, around 94% of them singletons; the top ten hold around 1.8%. Specimen: peripheral blood, collected 28 days after the second dose of the MenACWY control vaccine. The TCR sequence derives from an adult who received the MenACWY meningococcal vaccine as a control. The chain couples TRBV19 to TRBJ2-7, with D possibly matching TRBD2 (6 bases). The CDR3 DNA is TGTGCCAGTAGTTCGCGGGGACTTCCCTACGAGCAGTACTTC. Its translation is CASSSRGLPYEQYF.